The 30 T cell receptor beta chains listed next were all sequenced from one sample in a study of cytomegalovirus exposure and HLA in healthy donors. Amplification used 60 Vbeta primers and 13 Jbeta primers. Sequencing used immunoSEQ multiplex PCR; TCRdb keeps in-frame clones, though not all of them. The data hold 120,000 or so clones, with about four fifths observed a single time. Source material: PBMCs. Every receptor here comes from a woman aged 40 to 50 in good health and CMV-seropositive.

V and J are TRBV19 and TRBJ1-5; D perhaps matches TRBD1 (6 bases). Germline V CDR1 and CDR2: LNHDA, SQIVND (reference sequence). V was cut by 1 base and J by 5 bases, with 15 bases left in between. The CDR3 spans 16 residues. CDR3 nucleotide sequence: TGTGCCAGTAGTATAGCCCGCAGGGGTAGGCATCAGCCCCAGCATTTT. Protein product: CASSIARRGRHQPQHF.

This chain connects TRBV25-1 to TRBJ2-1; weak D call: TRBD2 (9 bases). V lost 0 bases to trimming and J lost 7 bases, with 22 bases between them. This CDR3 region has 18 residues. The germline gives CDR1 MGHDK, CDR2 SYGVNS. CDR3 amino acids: CASSEYFRGPSGMNEQFF. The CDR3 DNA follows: TGTGCCAGCAGTGAATATTTCAGGGGGCCTAGCGGGATGAATGAGCAGTTCTTC.

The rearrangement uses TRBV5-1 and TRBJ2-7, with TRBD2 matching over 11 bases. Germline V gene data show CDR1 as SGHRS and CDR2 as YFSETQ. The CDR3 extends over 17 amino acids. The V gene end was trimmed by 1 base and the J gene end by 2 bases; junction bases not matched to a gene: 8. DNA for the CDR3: TGCGCCAGCAGCTTGTTGAGTAGCGGGAGGGGCGCCTACGAGCAGTACTTC. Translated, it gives CASSLLSSGRGAYEQYF.

CDR3 region: CASLVGGRRGYTF. The CDR3 region has the DNA TGTGCCAGTTTGGTGGGGGGGCGTCGTGGCTACACCTTC. This sequence joins TRBV28 and TRBJ1-2; possibly TRBD1 for D (6 bases). Deletions cut 9 bases from V and 7 bases from J, with 18 bases between. The CDR3 is made up of 13 amino acids. Germline V gives CDR1 MDHEN, CDR2 SYDVKM.

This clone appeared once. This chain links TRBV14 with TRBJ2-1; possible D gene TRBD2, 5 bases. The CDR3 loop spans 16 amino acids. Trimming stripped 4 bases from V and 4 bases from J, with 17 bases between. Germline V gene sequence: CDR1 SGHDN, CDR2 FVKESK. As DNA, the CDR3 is TGTGCCAGCAGCCCCTTAGAGGGTGGGGTATACAATGAGCAGTTCTTC. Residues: CASSPLEGGVYNEQFF.

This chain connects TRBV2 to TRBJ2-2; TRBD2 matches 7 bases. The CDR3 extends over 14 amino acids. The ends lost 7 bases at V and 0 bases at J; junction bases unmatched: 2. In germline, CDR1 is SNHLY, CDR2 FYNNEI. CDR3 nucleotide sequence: TGTGCCAGCAAGACTAGCTCGAACACCGGGGAGCTGTTTTTT. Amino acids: CASKTSSNTGELFF.

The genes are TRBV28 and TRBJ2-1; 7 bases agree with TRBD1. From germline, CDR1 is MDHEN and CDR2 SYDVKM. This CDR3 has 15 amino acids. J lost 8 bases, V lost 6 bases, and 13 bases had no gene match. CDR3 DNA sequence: TGTGCCAGCAGGGGACAGAACCGAGACTGGGATGAGCAGTTCTTC. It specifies CASRGQNRDWDEQFF.

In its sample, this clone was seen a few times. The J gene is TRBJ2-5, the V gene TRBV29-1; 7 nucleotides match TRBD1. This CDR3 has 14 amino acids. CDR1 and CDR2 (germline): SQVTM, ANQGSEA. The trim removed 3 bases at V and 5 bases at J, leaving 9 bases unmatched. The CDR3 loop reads CSVDRTGERETQYF. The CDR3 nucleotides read TGCAGCGTTGATAGAACAGGGGAAAGGGAGACCCAGTACTTC.

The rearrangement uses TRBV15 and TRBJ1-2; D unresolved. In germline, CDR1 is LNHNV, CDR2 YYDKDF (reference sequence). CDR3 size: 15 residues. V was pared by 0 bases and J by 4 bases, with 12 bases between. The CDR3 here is CATSRDLTESYGYTF. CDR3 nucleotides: TGTGCCACCAGCAGAGATCTAACGGAGAGCTATGGCTACACCTTC.

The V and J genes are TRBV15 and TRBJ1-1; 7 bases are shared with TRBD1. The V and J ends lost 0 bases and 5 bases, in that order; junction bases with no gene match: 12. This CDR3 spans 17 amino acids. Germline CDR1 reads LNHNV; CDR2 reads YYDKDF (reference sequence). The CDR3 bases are TGTGCCACCAGCAGAGACAGTCCCGGGACAGCTGATACTGAAGCTTTCTTT. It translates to CATSRDSPGTADTEAFF.

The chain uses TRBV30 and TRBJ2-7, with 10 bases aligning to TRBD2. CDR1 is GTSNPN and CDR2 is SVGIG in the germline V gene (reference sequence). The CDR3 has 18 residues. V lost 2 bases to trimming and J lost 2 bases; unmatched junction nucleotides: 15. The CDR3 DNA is TGTGCCTGGAGTAAGGGGGGCTTTGGCCTAGCGGGAGCCTACGAGCAGTACTTC. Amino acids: CAWSKGGFGLAGAYEQYF.

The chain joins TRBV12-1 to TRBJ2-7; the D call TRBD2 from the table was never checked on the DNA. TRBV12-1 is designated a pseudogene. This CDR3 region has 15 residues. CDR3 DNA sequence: TGTGCCAGCAGCTTTAGGGGACTCCCTCCCTACGAGCAGTACTTC. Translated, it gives CASSFRGLPPYEQYF.

The CDR3 sequence: CASSFWEYMNTEAFF. As DNA, the CDR3 is TGTGCCAGCAGCTTTTGGGAGTATATGAACACTGAAGCTTTCTTT. This chain connects TRBV5-6 to TRBJ1-1; no reliable D call. Germline lookup yields CDR1 SGHDT and CDR2 YYEEEE. The ends were cut back, 2 bases at V and 0 bases at J, with 11 bases in the middle. CDR3 size: 15 residues.

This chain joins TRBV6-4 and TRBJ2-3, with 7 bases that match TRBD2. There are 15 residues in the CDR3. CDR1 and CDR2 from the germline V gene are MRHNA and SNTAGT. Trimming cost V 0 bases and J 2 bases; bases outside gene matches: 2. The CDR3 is CASSDSGLVTDTQYF. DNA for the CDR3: TGTGCCAGCAGTGACTCCGGACTAGTCACAGATACGCAGTATTTT.

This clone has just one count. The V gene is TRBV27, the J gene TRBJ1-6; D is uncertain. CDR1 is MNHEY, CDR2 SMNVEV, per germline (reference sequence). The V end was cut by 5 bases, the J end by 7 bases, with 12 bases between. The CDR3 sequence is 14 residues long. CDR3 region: CASSPLLINSPLHF. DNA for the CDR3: TGTGCCAGCAGTCCGCTACTGATAAATTCACCCCTCCACTTT.

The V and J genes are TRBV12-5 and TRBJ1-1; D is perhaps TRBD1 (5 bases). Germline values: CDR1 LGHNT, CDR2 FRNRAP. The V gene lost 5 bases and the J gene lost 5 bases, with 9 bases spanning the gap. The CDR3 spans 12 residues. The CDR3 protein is CASGPQGTEAFF. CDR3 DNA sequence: TGTGCTAGTGGTCCCCAGGGAACTGAAGCTTTCTTT.

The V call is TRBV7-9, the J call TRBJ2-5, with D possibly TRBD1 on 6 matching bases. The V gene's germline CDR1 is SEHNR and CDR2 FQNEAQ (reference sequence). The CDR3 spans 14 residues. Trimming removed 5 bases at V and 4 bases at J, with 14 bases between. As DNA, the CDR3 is TGTGCCAGCAGCCAAAGGACAGAGGGAGAGACCCAGTACTTC. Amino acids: CASSQRTEGETQYF.

The CDR3 DNA reads TGTGCCAGCAGTGAAGTTCCCGGGACAGGGTCGGAGACCCAGTACTTC. Protein sequence: CASSEVPGTGSETQYF. This chain uses TRBV6-1 with TRBJ2-5; TRBD1 agrees at 9 bases. After removal of 1 base from V and 5 bases from J, the junction contained 8 bases not matched to a gene. The CDR3 loop spans 16 amino acids. In germline, CDR1 is MNHNS, CDR2 SASEGT.

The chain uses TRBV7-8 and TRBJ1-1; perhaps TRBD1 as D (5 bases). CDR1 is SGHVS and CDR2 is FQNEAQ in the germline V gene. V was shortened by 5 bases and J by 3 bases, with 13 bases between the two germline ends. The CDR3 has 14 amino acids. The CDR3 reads CASSQWGVDTEAFF. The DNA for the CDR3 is TGTGCCAGCAGCCAGTGGGGGGTGGACACTGAAGCTTTCTTT.

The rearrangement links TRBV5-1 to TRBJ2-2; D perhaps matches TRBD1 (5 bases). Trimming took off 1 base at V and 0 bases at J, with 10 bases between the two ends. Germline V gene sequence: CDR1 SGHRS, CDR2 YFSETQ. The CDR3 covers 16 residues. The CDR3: CASSLRQSANTGELFF. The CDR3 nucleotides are TGCGCCAGCAGCTTGAGACAGTCCGCGAACACCGGGGAGCTGTTTTTT.

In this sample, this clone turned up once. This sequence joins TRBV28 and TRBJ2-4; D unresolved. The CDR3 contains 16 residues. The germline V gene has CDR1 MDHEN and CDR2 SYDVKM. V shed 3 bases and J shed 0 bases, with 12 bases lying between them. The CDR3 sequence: CASSFAQMRAKNIQYF. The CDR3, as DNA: TGTGCCAGCAGTTTCGCACAGATGCGAGCCAAAAACATTCAGTACTTC. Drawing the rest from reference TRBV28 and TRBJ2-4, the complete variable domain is DVKVTQSSRYLVKRTGEKVFLECVQDMDHENMFWYRQDPGLGLRLIYFSYDVKMKEKGDIPEGYSVSREKKERFSLILESASTNQTSMYLCASSFAQMRAKNIQYFGAGTRLSVL.

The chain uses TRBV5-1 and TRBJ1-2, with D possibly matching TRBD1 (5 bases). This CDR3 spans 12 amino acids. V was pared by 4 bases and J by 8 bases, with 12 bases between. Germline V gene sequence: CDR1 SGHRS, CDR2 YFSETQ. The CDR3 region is CASSPWGDGYTF. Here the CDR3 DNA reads TGCGCCAGCAGCCCGTGGGGGGACGGCTACACCTTC.

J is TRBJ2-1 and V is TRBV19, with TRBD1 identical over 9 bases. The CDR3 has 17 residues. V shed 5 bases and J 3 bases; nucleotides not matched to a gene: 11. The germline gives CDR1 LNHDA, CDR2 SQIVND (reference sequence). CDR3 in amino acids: CASSETTGTGFYNEQFF. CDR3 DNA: TGTGCCAGTAGTGAGACTACCGGGACAGGGTTCTACAATGAGCAGTTCTTC.

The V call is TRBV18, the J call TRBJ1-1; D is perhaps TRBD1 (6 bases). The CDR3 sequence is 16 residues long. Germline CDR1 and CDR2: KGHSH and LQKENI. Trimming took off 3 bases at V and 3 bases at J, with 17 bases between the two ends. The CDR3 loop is CASSPRKGVVDTEAFF. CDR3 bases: TGTGCCAGCTCACCTCGGAAGGGGGTGGTTGACACTGAAGCTTTCTTT.

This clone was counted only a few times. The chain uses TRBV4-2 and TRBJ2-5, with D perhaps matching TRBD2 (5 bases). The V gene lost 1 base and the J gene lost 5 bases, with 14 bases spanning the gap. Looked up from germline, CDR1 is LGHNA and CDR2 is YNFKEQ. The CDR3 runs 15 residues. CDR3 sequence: CASSQGGVGGETQYF. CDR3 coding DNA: TGTGCCAGCAGCCAAGGTGGGGTTGGCGGGGAGACCCAGTACTTC.

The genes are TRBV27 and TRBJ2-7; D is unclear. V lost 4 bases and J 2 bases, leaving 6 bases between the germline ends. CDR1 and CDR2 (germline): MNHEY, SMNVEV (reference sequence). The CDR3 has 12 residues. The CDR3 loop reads CASSSHTYEQYF. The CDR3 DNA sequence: TGTGCCAGCAGTTCCCACACCTACGAGCAGTACTTC.

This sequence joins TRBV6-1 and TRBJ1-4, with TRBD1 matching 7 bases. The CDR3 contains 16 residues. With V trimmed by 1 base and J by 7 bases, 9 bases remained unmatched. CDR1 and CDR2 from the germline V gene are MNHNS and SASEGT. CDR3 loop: CASSEGGFRGSEKLFF. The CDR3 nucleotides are TGTGCCAGCAGTGAAGGAGGGTTCAGGGGGAGTGAAAAACTGTTTTTT.

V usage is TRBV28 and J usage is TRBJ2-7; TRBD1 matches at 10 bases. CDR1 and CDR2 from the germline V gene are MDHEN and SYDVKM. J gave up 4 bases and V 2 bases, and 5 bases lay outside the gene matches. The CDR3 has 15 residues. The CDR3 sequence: CASSLPGTGAYEQYF. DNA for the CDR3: TGTGCCAGCAGTTTACCCGGGACAGGGGCGTACGAGCAGTACTTC.

CDR3 residues: CASSLGARNEQFF. CDR3 nucleotide sequence: TGTGCCAGCAGCTTAGGGGCGAGGAATGAGCAGTTCTTC. The chain recombines TRBV7-3 with TRBJ2-1; D perhaps matches TRBD1 (5 bases). Germline-derived CDR1 and CDR2 are SGHTA and FQGTGA. V was pared by 2 bases and J by 7 bases, with 9 bases between. The CDR3 is 13 residues long.

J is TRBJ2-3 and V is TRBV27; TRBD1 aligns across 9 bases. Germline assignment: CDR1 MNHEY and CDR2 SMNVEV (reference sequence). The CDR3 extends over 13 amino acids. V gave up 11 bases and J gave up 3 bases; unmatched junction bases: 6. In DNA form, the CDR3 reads TGTGCCGCTGGGACAGGGAGGACAGATACGCAGTATTTT. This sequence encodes CAAGTGRTDTQYF.